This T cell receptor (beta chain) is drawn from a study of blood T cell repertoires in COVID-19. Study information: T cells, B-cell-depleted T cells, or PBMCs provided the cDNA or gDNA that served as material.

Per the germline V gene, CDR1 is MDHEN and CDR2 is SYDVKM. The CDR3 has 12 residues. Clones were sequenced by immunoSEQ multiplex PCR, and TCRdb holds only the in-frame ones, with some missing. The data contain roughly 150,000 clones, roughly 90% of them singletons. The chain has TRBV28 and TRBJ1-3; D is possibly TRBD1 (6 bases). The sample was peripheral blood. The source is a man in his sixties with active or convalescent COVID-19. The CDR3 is CGGGQSGNTIYF. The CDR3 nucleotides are TGTGGGGGGGGCCAATCTGGAAACACCATATATTTT.